One and the same sample provided the 19 T cell receptor beta chains below, sequenced in a study of PD-1 blockade in mismatch repair-deficient tumors. Profiling relied on immunoSEQ multiplex PCR, and the TCRdb table lists in-frame clones only, not all of them. This sample has about 120,000 clones; about 90% occur once, and the top ten carry about 10%. The sequencing here drew on peripheral blood, taken just over 70 weeks after starting pembrolizumab. Receptors were obtained from an adult with mismatch repair-deficient cancer.

J is TRBJ2-3 and V is TRBV5-4, with 7 nucleotides matching TRBD2. V gave up 4 bases and J gave up 4 bases; unmatched junction bases: 6. CDR3 length: 14 residues. Looked up from germline, CDR1 is SGHNT and CDR2 is YYREEE (reference sequence). CDR3 in DNA: TGTGCCAGCAGCAACGCGGGAGTCGCAGATACGCAGTATTTT. Translation: CASSNAGVADTQYF.

J is TRBJ2-2 and V is TRBV11-2; D call uncertain. Trimming left V 4 bases short and J 3 bases short, with 9 bases between. Germline values: CDR1 SGHAT, CDR2 FQNNGV. The CDR3 extends over 14 amino acids. CDR3 sequence reads: CASSSIKYTGELFF. CDR3 bases: TGTGCCAGCAGCTCAATTAAGTACACCGGGGAGCTGTTTTTT.

The chain is built from TRBV19 and TRBJ1-2; the D gene is possibly TRBD1 (6 bases). This CDR3 comprises 12 residues. Trimming removed 7 bases at V and 3 bases at J, with 9 bases between. CDR1 and CDR2 (germline): LNHDA, SQIVND (reference sequence). The CDR3 DNA follows: TGTGCCAGTACGGACAGAGACTATGGCTACACCTTC. Amino acids: CASTDRDYGYTF.

In this sample, this clone turned up a few times. The J gene is TRBJ2-7, the V gene TRBV5-1; D perhaps matches TRBD1 (7 bases). Per the germline V gene, CDR1 is SGHRS and CDR2 is YFSETQ. V lost 0 bases and J lost 5, with 15 bases in between. The CDR3 consists of 15 residues. The CDR3 sequence is CASSLVTRGDNEQYF. Written as DNA, the CDR3 is TGCGCCAGCAGCTTGGTTACCAGGGGGGACAACGAGCAGTACTTC.

V gene TRBV11-2 combines with J gene TRBJ2-3; D gene uncertain. Trimming left V 5 bases short and J 5 bases short, with 8 bases between. CDR3 length equals 12 residues. CDR1 and CDR2 (germline): SGHAT, FQNNGV. In nucleotides, the CDR3 is TGTGCCAGCAGCCAAGAAGGAGATACGCAGTATTTT. This codes for CASSQEGDTQYF.

This chain connects TRBV9 to TRBJ2-3, with 9 bases aligning to TRBD2. There are 17 residues in the CDR3. Losses at the gene ends were 0 bases for V and 1 base for J; bases not matched to a gene: 6. Germline values: CDR1 SGDLS, CDR2 YYNGEE. The CDR3 reads CASSVGVAGDGTDTQYF. CDR3 sequence (DNA): TGTGCCAGCAGCGTAGGGGTAGCGGGAGACGGCACAGATACGCAGTATTTT. Complete variable domain (other parts from reference TRBV9 and TRBJ2-3): DSGVTQTPKHLITATGQRVTLRCSPRSGDLSVYWYQQSLDQGLQFLIQYYNGEERAKGNILERFSAQQFPDLHSELNLSSLELGDSALYFCASSVGVAGDGTDTQYFGPGTRLTVL.

This clone was seen just once. The chain uses TRBV4-3 and TRBJ1-1; 9 bases agree with TRBD1. The length of the CDR3 is 16 residues. The germline CDR1 and CDR2 sequences are LGHNA and YSLEER. V was pared by 3 bases and J by 11 bases, with 16 bases of the junction left unmatched. The chain's CDR3 is CASSQVDVGTGQAAFF. The DNA for the CDR3 is TGCGCCAGCAGCCAGGTCGACGTCGGGACAGGGCAGGCTGCTTTCTTT.

This clone has only a few counts. V is TRBV15 and J is TRBJ1-2; D call uncertain. The germline V gene encodes CDR1 LNHNV and CDR2 YYDKDF (reference sequence). The V gene lost 1 base and the J gene lost 5 bases, with 11 bases spanning the gap. The CDR3 consists of 14 residues. The CDR3, as DNA: TGTGCCACCAGCAGAGCACAGCCAGTGTATGGCTACACCTTC. Its translation: CATSRAQPVYGYTF.

In its sample, this clone was seen once. The rearrangement uses TRBV7-2 and TRBJ2-5; 7 bases agree with TRBD1. V gave up 2 bases and J gave up 1 base; unmatched junction bases: 4. Germline assignment: CDR1 SGHTA and CDR2 FQGNSA. CDR3 length: 15 amino acids. The CDR3 region has the DNA TGTGCCAGCAGCTTAAGTGGACAGGCCCAAGAGACCCAGTACTTC. It translates to CASSLSGQAQETQYF.

This clone was counted a single time. Other nucleotide sequences from this sample produce the same CDR3. The rearrangement joins TRBV19 to TRBJ2-1; 8 bases are a match to TRBD2. CDR1 is LNHDA, CDR2 SQIVND, per germline (reference sequence). CDR3 size: 15 residues. The V and J ends lost 6 bases and 4 bases, in that order; junction bases with no gene match: 8. The CDR3 reads CASSSSGSSYNEQFF. CDR3 coding DNA: TGTGCCAGTAGCAGCAGCGGGAGTTCGTACAATGAGCAGTTCTTC.

The V call is TRBV10-3, the J call TRBJ1-2; the match to TRBD1 covers 8 bases. Trimming cost V 2 bases and J 6 bases; bases outside gene matches: 5. The CDR3 runs to 14 residues. The V gene's germline CDR1 is ENHRY and CDR2 SYGVKD. The CDR3 bases are TGTGCCATCAGTGAGAGGACAGGGAAAGATGGCTACACCTTC. This codes for CAISERTGKDGYTF.

The chain joins TRBV6-6 to TRBJ2-7, with 8 bases that match TRBD1. The CDR3 is made up of 13 amino acids. After removal of 9 bases from V and 2 bases from J, the junction contained 6 bases not matched to a gene. Germline V CDR1 and CDR2: MNHNY, SVGAGI (reference sequence). The DNA of the CDR3 is TGTGCCAGTGCCGGGACAGGTACCTACGAGCAGTACTTC. Translation: CASAGTGTYEQYF.

This rearrangement joins TRBV7-8 to TRBJ2-4, with 14 bases fitting TRBD2. Germline loops: CDR1 SGHVS, CDR2 FQNEAQ. The length of the CDR3 is 18 residues. J lost 2 bases, V lost 5 bases, and 8 bases had no gene match. In DNA form, the CDR3 reads TGTGCCAGCAGCGGGGGGACTAGCGGGAGTGTGCCCAAAAACATTCAGTACTTC. As protein: CASSGGTSGSVPKNIQYF. The variable domain in full, with the rest retrieved from reference TRBV7-8 and TRBJ2-4, is GAGVSQSPRYKVAKRGQDVALRCDPISGHVSLFWYQQALGQGPEFLTYFQNEAQLDKSGLPSDRFFAERPEGSVSTLKIQRTQQEDSAVYLCASSGGTSGSVPKNIQYFGAGTRLSVL.

The rearrangement joins TRBV7-8 to TRBJ1-5; D possibly corresponds to TRBD1 (5 bases). This CDR3 contains 13 residues. Germline values: CDR1 SGHVS, CDR2 FQNEAQ. V lost 5 bases to trimming and J lost 6 bases, with 11 bases between them. CDR3 DNA: TGTGCCAGCAGCGGGGCAGGGTTTCAGCCCCAGCATTTT. This encodes CASSGAGFQPQHF. The full variable domain, in which reference TRBV7-8 and TRBJ1-5 provide the parts outside the CDR3, is GAGVSQSPRYKVAKRGQDVALRCDPISGHVSLFWYQQALGQGPEFLTYFQNEAQLDKSGLPSDRFFAERPEGSVSTLKIQRTQQEDSAVYLCASSGAGFQPQHFGDGTRLSIL.

This clone has more than one count but fewer than ten. V usage is TRBV5-1 and J usage is TRBJ1-5; D ambiguous. V lost 0 bases and J lost 6, with 7 bases in between. Germline V gene lookup returns CDR1 SGHRS and CDR2 YFSETQ. This CDR3 contains 13 residues. CDR3 nucleotides: TGCGCCAGCAGCTTGGGTGGTCCTCAGCCCCAGCATTTT. It is translated as CASSLGGPQPQHF. The full variable domain, with the rest looked up from reference TRBV5-1 and TRBJ1-5, is KAGVTQTPRYLIKTRGQQVTLSCSPISGHRSVSWYQQTPGQGLQFLFEYFSETQRNKGNFPGRFSGRQFSNSRSEMNVSTLELGDSALYLCASSLGGPQPQHFGDGTRLSIL.

CDR3 region: CASSVRTALFNYGYTF. The CDR3 nucleotides read TGTGCCAGCAGCGTGCGGACAGCTCTTTTTAACTATGGCTACACCTTC. J is TRBJ1-2 and V is TRBV13; tentative D call: TRBD1 (6 bases). CDR1 is PRHDT, CDR2 FYEKMQ, per germline (reference sequence). The CDR3 runs 16 residues. The V and J ends lost 5 bases and 1 base respectively, with 17 bases between them.

V usage is TRBV4-3 and J usage is TRBJ2-6; a weak D match, TRBD1 (6 bases). This CDR3 has 18 residues. The V end was cut by 2 bases, the J end by 0 bases, with 14 bases between. CDR1 LGHNA and CDR2 YSLEER come from the germline V gene. For the CDR3, the DNA is TGCGCCAGCAGCCAATACAGGGTTCCATTCTCTGGGGCCAACGTCCTGACTTTC. This codes for CASSQYRVPFSGANVLTF.

The CDR3 sequence: CASSSPRPTFGELFF. The CDR3 DNA follows: TGTGCCAGCAGCTCACCAAGACCCACGTTCGGGGAGCTGTTTTTT. This chain uses TRBV6-5 with TRBJ2-2; unclear D gene. V was pared by 6 bases and J by 7 bases, with 18 bases between. Germline assignment: CDR1 MNHEY and CDR2 SVGAGI. The CDR3 spans 15 residues.

V and J are TRBV6-5 and TRBJ2-2; weak D call: TRBD2 (6 bases). The CDR3 length is 15 residues. The V gene's germline CDR1 is MNHEY and CDR2 SVGAGI. V lost 6 bases to trimming and J lost 2 bases, with 13 bases between them. In DNA form, the CDR3 reads TGTGCCAGCAGCCGGACTATGTTCAACACCGGGGAGCTGTTTTTT. This sequence encodes CASSRTMFNTGELFF.